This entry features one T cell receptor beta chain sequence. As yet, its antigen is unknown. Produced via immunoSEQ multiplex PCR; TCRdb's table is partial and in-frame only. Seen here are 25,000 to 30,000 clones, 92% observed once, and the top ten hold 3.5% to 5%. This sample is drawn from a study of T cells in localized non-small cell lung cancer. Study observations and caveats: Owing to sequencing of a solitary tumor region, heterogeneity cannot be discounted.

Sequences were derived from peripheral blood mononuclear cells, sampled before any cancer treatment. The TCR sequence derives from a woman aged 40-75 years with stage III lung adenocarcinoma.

The CDR3 loop reads CASSPGTGLMNTEAFF. CDR3 DNA sequence: TGTGCCAGCAGTCCCGGGACAGGCCTAATGAACACTGAAGCTTTCTTT. The chain recombines TRBV14 with TRBJ1-1; 8 positions agree with TRBD1. CDR1 and CDR2 (germline): SGHDN, FVKESK. This CDR3 has 16 amino acids. V trimming: 6 bases; J trimming: 0 bases; junction bases outside the gene matches: 9.